This is a list of T cell receptor beta chains from one sample in a study of cytomegalovirus exposure and HLA in healthy donors. Produced via immunoSEQ multiplex PCR; TCRdb's table is partial and in-frame only. The repertoire has roughly 130,000 clones, 75% to 85% of them found once; the top ten carry 1%. Material for sequencing was PBMCs. Receptors originate from a man aged 35 to 55 in good health and CMV-seronegative. Each CDR3 is given with its conserved first and last residue. Each record gives: V gene, clone size, J gene, D gene, CDR3 protein, CDR3 DNA. D genes are given only for firm matches. The size entry is marked missing in some rows and otherwise reads once, few, many or a size class.

v_gene: TRBV5-1
abundance: -
j_gene: TRBJ2-7
d_gene: -
CDR3aa: CASSLGGTNPYEQYF
CDR3nt: TGCGCCAGCAGCTTGGGGGGCACGAATCCCTACGAGCAGTACTTC

v_gene: TRBV28
abundance: -
j_gene: TRBJ2-7
d_gene: TRBD1
CDR3aa: CASSSRGPSYEQYF
CDR3nt: TGTGCCAGCAGTTCCAGGGGGCCATCCTACGAGCAGTACTTC

v_gene: TRBV18
abundance: -
j_gene: TRBJ2-7
d_gene: -
CDR3aa: CASSPGTSTYEQYF
CDR3nt: TGTGCCAGCTCACCCGGGACAAGTACCTACGAGCAGTACTTC

v_gene: TRBV5-1
abundance: -
j_gene: TRBJ2-3
d_gene: TRBD2
CDR3aa: CASRSSGTTDTQYF
CDR3nt: TGCGCCAGCAGATCCAGCGGGACTACAGATACGCAGTATTTT

v_gene: TRBV27
abundance: -
j_gene: TRBJ1-5
d_gene: -
CDR3aa: CASSLSPRGTNSNQPQHF
CDR3nt: TGTGCCAGCAGTTTATCACCCCGGGGGACGAACTCTAATCAGCCCCAGCATTTT

v_gene: TRBV29-1
abundance: -
j_gene: TRBJ1-5
d_gene: -
CDR3aa: CSVEESGQPQHF
CDR3nt: TGCAGCGTTGAAGAGTCAGGGCAGCCCCAGCATTTT

v_gene: TRBV2
abundance: -
j_gene: TRBJ2-1
d_gene: TRBD2
CDR3aa: CASSSPPGTSLLNEQFF
CDR3nt: TGTGCCAGCAGCTCTCCGCCCGGGACTAGTTTGTTAAATGAGCAGTTCTTC

v_gene: TRBV28
abundance: -
j_gene: TRBJ1-2
d_gene: -
CDR3aa: CASSQELYGYTF
CDR3nt: TGTGCCAGCTCACAGGAGCTGTATGGCTACACCTTC

v_gene: TRBV6-6
abundance: -
j_gene: TRBJ1-5
d_gene: TRBD1
CDR3aa: CASSYAGDSSNQPQHF
CDR3nt: TGTGCCAGCAGTTATGCCGGGGACAGTTCCAATCAGCCCCAGCATTTT

v_gene: TRBV18
abundance: -
j_gene: TRBJ2-5
d_gene: TRBD1
CDR3aa: CASSPPGQGALGTQYF
CDR3nt: TGTGCCAGCTCACCGCCGGGACAGGGGGCGTTGGGGACCCAGTACTTC

v_gene: TRBV4-2
abundance: -
j_gene: TRBJ2-5
d_gene: TRBD2
CDR3aa: CASSQANKAGGPIETQYF
CDR3nt: TGTGCCAGCAGCCAGGCAAACAAAGCGGGAGGGCCGATAGAGACCCAGTACTTC

v_gene: TRBV6-1
abundance: -
j_gene: TRBJ1-1
d_gene: TRBD1
CDR3aa: CASSPGQGTEAFF
CDR3nt: TGTGCCAGCAGTCCAGGACAGGGCACTGAAGCTTTCTTT

v_gene: TRBV18
abundance: -
j_gene: TRBJ1-2
d_gene: -
CDR3aa: CASSPPSRVDGYTF
CDR3nt: TGTGCCAGCTCACCACCGTCCAGGGTGGATGGCTACACCTTC

v_gene: TRBV6-6
abundance: -
j_gene: TRBJ1-3
d_gene: -
CDR3aa: CASEGAGNTIYF
CDR3nt: TGTGCCAGCGAGGGGGCTGGAAACACCATATATTTT

v_gene: TRBV6-1
abundance: -
j_gene: TRBJ2-2
d_gene: -
CDR3aa: CASIPGANTGELFF
CDR3nt: TGTGCCAGCATCCCGGGGGCGAACACCGGGGAGCTGTTTTTT

v_gene: TRBV5-1
abundance: -
j_gene: TRBJ1-1
d_gene: TRBD1
CDR3aa: CASSLVAGGNTEAFF
CDR3nt: TGCGCCAGCAGCTTGGTGGCAGGGGGGAACACTGAAGCTTTCTTT

v_gene: TRBV7-3
abundance: -
j_gene: TRBJ2-5
d_gene: -
CDR3aa: CASSLRGETQYF
CDR3nt: TGTGCCAGCAGCTTAAGAGGGGAGACCCAGTACTTC

v_gene: TRBV19
abundance: -
j_gene: TRBJ2-7
d_gene: TRBD2
CDR3aa: CASSDLGTSGKDEQYF
CDR3nt: TGTGCCAGTAGTGACCTAGGGACTAGCGGTAAGGACGAGCAGTACTTC

v_gene: TRBV7-2
abundance: -
j_gene: TRBJ2-3
d_gene: -
CDR3aa: CASSPLVTDTQYF
CDR3nt: TGTGCCAGCAGCCCACTAGTAACAGATACGCAGTATTTT

v_gene: TRBV10-3
abundance: -
j_gene: TRBJ1-5
d_gene: -
CDR3aa: CAISDTSTVSNQPQHF
CDR3nt: TGTGCCATCAGTGACACGAGTACAGTATCCAATCAGCCCCAGCATTTT

v_gene: TRBV5-6
abundance: -
j_gene: TRBJ2-7
d_gene: -
CDR3aa: CASSHRTSVYEQYF
CDR3nt: TGTGCCAGCAGCCATCGGACATCGGTCTACGAGCAGTACTTC

v_gene: TRBV19
abundance: -
j_gene: TRBJ2-7
d_gene: TRBD2
CDR3aa: CASSILAGTTYEQYF
CDR3nt: TGTGCCAGTAGTATCCTAGCGGGGACCACCTACGAGCAGTACTTC

v_gene: TRBV6-1
abundance: few
j_gene: TRBJ1-5
d_gene: TRBD1
CDR3aa: CASSEAGQGSNQPQHF
CDR3nt: TGTGCCAGCAGTGAGGCGGGACAGGGTTCCAACCAGCCCCAGCATTTT

v_gene: TRBV6-1
abundance: -
j_gene: TRBJ1-1
d_gene: -
CDR3aa: CASRTAKNTEAFF
CDR3nt: TGTGCCAGCAGGACAGCTAAGAACACTGAAGCTTTCTTT

v_gene: TRBV5-1
abundance: few
j_gene: TRBJ2-7
d_gene: TRBD1
CDR3aa: CASSKTWDRAYEQYF
CDR3nt: TGCGCCAGCAGCAAAACCTGGGACAGGGCCTACGAGCAGTACTTC

v_gene: TRBV7-2
abundance: few
j_gene: TRBJ1-1
d_gene: -
CDR3aa: CASSLAVSGTEAFF
CDR3nt: TGTGCCAGCAGCTTAGCGGTGTCGGGAACTGAAGCTTTCTTT

v_gene: TRBV5-1
abundance: -
j_gene: TRBJ1-5
d_gene: TRBD1
CDR3aa: CASSPGTGVSGDQPQHF
CDR3nt: TGCGCCAGCAGCCCGGGGACAGGGGTTTCGGGAGATCAGCCCCAGCATTTT

v_gene: TRBV5-4
abundance: few
j_gene: TRBJ2-2
d_gene: TRBD2
CDR3aa: CASSLVGGTGELFF
CDR3nt: TGTGCCAGCAGCTTGGTCGGGGGGACCGGGGAGCTGTTTTTT

v_gene: TRBV28
abundance: -
j_gene: TRBJ2-4
d_gene: TRBD2
CDR3aa: CASKGGEVRAKNIQYF
CDR3nt: TGTGCCAGCAAGGGAGGGGAAGTGAGAGCCAAAAACATTCAGTACTTC

v_gene: TRBV29-1
abundance: -
j_gene: TRBJ1-6
d_gene: TRBD1
CDR3aa: CSARQGNSPLHF
CDR3nt: TGCAGCGCAAGACAGGGAAATTCACCCCTCCACTTT

v_gene: TRBV6-1
abundance: -
j_gene: TRBJ2-1
d_gene: TRBD1
CDR3aa: CATQGDSNEQFF
CDR3nt: TGTGCCACCCAAGGGGACAGCAATGAGCAGTTCTTC

v_gene: TRBV29-1
abundance: -
j_gene: TRBJ1-1
d_gene: TRBD1
CDR3aa: CSADQGVTEAFF
CDR3nt: TGCAGCGCTGACCAGGGGGTTACTGAAGCTTTCTTT

v_gene: TRBV30
abundance: few
j_gene: TRBJ1-1
d_gene: TRBD1
CDR3aa: CAWSRTGGTEAFF
CDR3nt: TGTGCCTGGAGTCGTACAGGGGGCACTGAAGCTTTCTTT

v_gene: TRBV28
abundance: -
j_gene: TRBJ2-1
d_gene: TRBD2
CDR3aa: CASLWGGSGSYNEQFF
CDR3nt: TGTGCCAGTCTATGGGGGGGGAGCGGCAGCTACAATGAGCAGTTCTTC

v_gene: TRBV28
abundance: few
j_gene: TRBJ1-1
d_gene: -
CDR3aa: CASSKGDGVGLAFF
CDR3nt: TGTGCCAGCAGTAAAGGGGATGGTGTCGGTTTGGCTTTCTTT

v_gene: TRBV28
abundance: -
j_gene: TRBJ1-1
d_gene: -
CDR3aa: CASRITGWGEAFF
CDR3nt: TGTGCCAGCAGGATTACAGGGTGGGGCGAAGCTTTCTTT

v_gene: TRBV5-4
abundance: -
j_gene: TRBJ2-1
d_gene: TRBD1
CDR3aa: CASSPYGTGPPNNEQFF
CDR3nt: TGTGCCAGCAGCCCATACGGGACAGGCCCGCCCAACAATGAGCAGTTCTTC

v_gene: TRBV30
abundance: -
j_gene: TRBJ1-1
d_gene: -
CDR3aa: CAWSAKSEAFF
CDR3nt: TGTGCCTGGAGTGCGAAAAGTGAGGCTTTCTTT

v_gene: TRBV20-1
abundance: -
j_gene: TRBJ1-1
d_gene: -
CDR3aa: CSARAQGKAFF
CDR3nt: TGCAGTGCTAGAGCTCAGGGGAAAGCTTTCTTT

v_gene: TRBV7-7
abundance: few
j_gene: TRBJ2-5
d_gene: TRBD2
CDR3aa: CASSILAGAETQYF
CDR3nt: TGTGCCAGCAGCATCCTAGCGGGTGCGGAGACCCAGTACTTC

v_gene: TRBV7-9
abundance: -
j_gene: TRBJ2-5
d_gene: -
CDR3aa: CASSLSGGETQYF
CDR3nt: TGTGCCAGCAGCTTATCTGGGGGGGAGACCCAGTACTTC

v_gene: TRBV21-1
abundance: -
j_gene: TRBJ2-3
d_gene: -
CDR3aa: CASSTEPTSLHTDTQYF
CDR3nt: TGTGCCAGCAGCACAGAACCTACTAGTCTTCACACAGATACGCAGTATTTT

v_gene: TRBV7-6
abundance: -
j_gene: TRBJ2-3
d_gene: TRBD2
CDR3aa: CASSPGTSGSGDTQYF
CDR3nt: TGTGCCAGCAGCCCAGGGACTAGCGGGAGCGGTGATACGCAGTATTTT

v_gene: TRBV5-1
abundance: -
j_gene: TRBJ2-2
d_gene: -
CDR3aa: CASSLGTPPGELFF
CDR3nt: TGCGCCAGCAGCTTGGGCACTCCTCCCGGGGAGCTGTTTTTT

v_gene: TRBV5-1
abundance: -
j_gene: TRBJ2-2
d_gene: -
CDR3aa: CASSPQGSWTGELFF
CDR3nt: TGCGCCAGCAGCCCCCAGGGGAGCTGGACCGGGGAGCTGTTTTTT

v_gene: TRBV7-3
abundance: -
j_gene: TRBJ2-2
d_gene: -
CDR3aa: CASSPLANTGELFF
CDR3nt: TGTGCCAGCAGCCCTCTCGCGAACACCGGGGAGCTGTTTTTT

v_gene: TRBV28
abundance: -
j_gene: TRBJ2-7
d_gene: TRBD1
CDR3aa: CASSLSPQGQGAYEQYF
CDR3nt: TGTGCCAGCAGTTTATCCCCCCAGGGACAGGGGGCCTACGAGCAGTACTTC

v_gene: TRBV30
abundance: -
j_gene: TRBJ2-3
d_gene: -
CDR3aa: CAWSVLTDTQYF
CDR3nt: TGTGCCTGGAGTGTACTCACAGATACGCAGTATTTT

v_gene: TRBV5-1
abundance: -
j_gene: TRBJ2-7
d_gene: TRBD1
CDR3aa: CASSWGQGTYEQYF
CDR3nt: TGCGCCAGCAGCTGGGGACAGGGCACCTACGAGCAGTACTTC